These 4 T cell receptor beta chains were sequenced from one sample in a study of long-term antiretroviral therapy in people with HIV. Researchers ran immunoSEQ v3.0 at survey level. Generated by immunoSEQ multiplex PCR, the TCRdb table keeps only in-frame clones and is missing some. The table lists some 31,000 clones, 70% to 90% of them singletons. The specimen comprised unsorted PBMCs, sampled 1.1 years after starting antiretroviral therapy. The receptors were gathered from a man younger than 35 with HIV.

J is TRBJ2-7 and V is TRBV30; D gene ambiguous. This CDR3 region has 11 residues. The germline gives CDR1 GTSNPN, CDR2 SVGIG (reference sequence). V was trimmed by 2 bases and J by 5 bases, leaving 7 bases between them. The CDR3 nucleotides read TGTGCCTGGAGTAATATCCACGAGCAGTACTTC. Protein: CAWSNIHEQYF.

The V and J genes are TRBV19 and TRBJ1-1, with 7 bases lining up with TRBD1. V dropped 3 bases and J dropped 1; count of bases not matched to a gene: 8. CDR3 size: 16 residues. Germline V gene lookup returns CDR1 LNHDA and CDR2 SQIVND (reference sequence). The CDR3 sequence is CASSIRAGGSNTEAFF. In nucleotides, the CDR3 is TGTGCCAGTAGTATTAGGGCAGGGGGTTCGAACACTGAAGCTTTCTTT.

This rearrangement joins TRBV19 to TRBJ2-3; 13 bases fit TRBD2. The CDR3 runs to 17 residues. Germline V gives CDR1 LNHDA, CDR2 SQIVND (reference sequence). V was clipped by 7 bases and J by 1 base; unmatched bases: 8. CDR3 amino acids: CASTAGLAGTRTDTQYF. In nucleotides, the CDR3 is TGTGCCAGTACTGCGGGACTAGCGGGAACCCGCACAGATACGCAGTATTTT.

In this sample, this clone turned up a few times. This chain links TRBV6-1 with TRBJ1-2; weak D call: TRBD1 (6 bases). Trimming removed 1 base from V and 3 bases from J, with 6 bases in between. Germline assignment: CDR1 MNHNS and CDR2 SASEGT. The CDR3 runs to 13 residues. The CDR3 DNA reads as TGTGCCAGCAGTGAAGGACAGGACTATGGCTACACCTTC. Encoded protein: CASSEGQDYGYTF.